These 18 T cell receptor beta chains originate from one sample sequenced in a study of T cell responses to AZD1222 COVID-19 vaccine. Here immunoSEQ multiplex PCR was the method, and the copy in TCRdb shows in-frame clones only, minus some. The table includes some 70,000 clones, roughly 80% detected once. The source was peripheral blood, collected 28 days after the second AZD1222 dose. Receptors originate from an adult who received the AZD1222 COVID-19 vaccine.

This sequence joins TRBV10-3 and TRBJ1-3, with 9 bases lining up with TRBD1. J lost 11 bases, V lost 1 base, and 15 bases had no gene match. This CDR3 spans 17 amino acids. Looked up from germline, CDR1 is ENHRY and CDR2 is SYGVKD. CDR3 DNA: TGTGCCATCAGTGAGTTTACGCTCGGACAGGGGCAGGATCCCATATATTTT. Translating gives CAISEFTLGQGQDPIYF.

The chain recombines TRBV2 with TRBJ1-1; weak D call: TRBD1 (5 bases). This CDR3 contains 15 residues. From germline, CDR1 is SNHLY and CDR2 FYNNEI. The ends were cut back, 2 bases at V and 1 base at J, with 11 bases in the middle. CDR3 in DNA: TGTGCCAGCAGTGAAACTGGGGGGAGGAACACTGAAGCTTTCTTT. Protein product: CASSETGGRNTEAFF.

V usage is TRBV3-1 (or the pseudogene TRBV3-2) and J usage is TRBJ1-1, with no clear D. CDR3 size: 13 residues. V lost 4 bases and J lost 1, with 7 bases in between. Germline loops: CDR1 LGHDT, CDR2 YNNKEL (reference sequence). The CDR3 region has the DNA TGTGCCAGCAGCCTAAAGGGGAACACTGAAGCTTTCTTT. This sequence encodes CASSLKGNTEAFF.

This clone appeared a single time. The rearrangement joins TRBV14 to TRBJ1-4, with 8 bases lining up with TRBD1. The CDR3 loop spans 15 amino acids. The germline gives CDR1 SGHDN, CDR2 FVKESK. Trimming cost V 1 base and J 7 bases; bases outside gene matches: 5. The CDR3: CASSQGGQDFEKLFF. DNA of the CDR3: TGTGCCAGCAGCCAAGGGGGACAGGACTTTGAAAAACTGTTTTTT.

The rearrangement uses TRBV5-6 and TRBJ1-1, with 8 bases that match TRBD1. V gave up 4 bases and J gave up 1 base; unmatched junction bases: 12. CDR1 is SGHDT, CDR2 YYEEEE, per germline. The CDR3 covers 17 residues. The CDR3 sequence is CASSGGTGRGRNTEAFF. The CDR3 bases are TGTGCCAGCAGCGGCGGGACAGGCCGCGGACGGAACACTGAAGCTTTCTTT.

A single count supports this clone. The V and J genes are TRBV12-5 and TRBJ1-3; perhaps TRBD1 as D (5 bases). V was pared by 5 bases and J by 0 bases, with 23 bases between. Germline V gene data show CDR1 as LGHNT and CDR2 as FRNRAP. The CDR3 extends over 19 amino acids. In nucleotides, the CDR3 is TGTGCTAGTGGTCCCCGTGTGGTGGCAGGGCGCTCCTCTGGAAACACCATATATTTT. This translates into CASGPRVVAGRSSGNTIYF.

V and J are TRBV4-1 and TRBJ2-7; 14 nucleotides align to TRBD2. V lost 4 bases and J lost 3; bases outside the gene matches: 8. The CDR3 totals 17 residues. Per the germline V gene, CDR1 is MGHRA and CDR2 is YSYEKL. The CDR3 nucleotides are TGCGCCAGCAGCCCAGAGGGGACTAGCGGGGGATTCTACGAGCAGTACTTC. Translating gives CASSPEGTSGGFYEQYF.

The V and J genes are TRBV27 and TRBJ2-5; D is unclear. This CDR3 has 17 amino acids. Germline V gene sequence: CDR1 MNHEY, CDR2 SMNVEV (reference sequence). Trimming stripped 4 bases from V and 0 bases from J, with 18 bases between. CDR3 DNA sequence: TGTGCCAGCAGTTCATCCAGAAGACGACAAGACCAAGAGACCCAGTACTTC. It translates to CASSSSRRRQDQETQYF.

The chain couples TRBV18 to TRBJ1-1; 7 bases align to TRBD1. CDR1 and CDR2 (germline): KGHSH, LQKENI. This CDR3 comprises 14 residues. J lost 1 base, V lost 6 bases, and 5 bases had no gene match. This CDR3 is CASSPTGSNTEAFF. DNA for the CDR3: TGTGCCAGCTCCCCGACAGGGTCGAACACTGAAGCTTTCTTT.

The chain carries TRBV2 and TRBJ2-5, with D possibly matching TRBD1 (5 bases). V was clipped by 2 bases and J by 9 bases, with 19 bases between them. In germline, CDR1 is SNHLY, CDR2 FYNNEI. The CDR3 is made up of 15 amino acids. The chain's CDR3 is CASSESRQRGAAQYF. CDR3 in DNA: TGTGCCAGCAGTGAATCCAGACAGCGCGGCGCGGCCCAGTACTTC. Using reference TRBV2 and TRBJ2-5 for the parts outside the CDR3, the full variable domain is EPEVTQTPSHQVTQMGQEVILRCVPISNHLYFYWYRQILGQKVEFLVSFYNNEISEKSEIFDDQFSVERPDGSNFTLKIRSTKLEDSAMYFCASSESRQRGAAQYFGPGTRLLVL.

The J gene is TRBJ1-2, the V gene TRBV7-2; 8 bases line up with TRBD1. The CDR3 loop spans 12 amino acids. V trimming: 5 bases; J trimming: 7 bases; junction bases outside the gene matches: 3. Germline V CDR1 and CDR2: SGHTA, FQGNSA. In nucleotides, the CDR3 is TGTGCCAGCAGCCCCGGACAGGGTGGCTACACCTTC. This sequence encodes CASSPGQGGYTF.

The chain links TRBV7-2 to TRBJ2-4, with D perhaps given as TRBD1 or TRBD2 (5 bases each). V was pared by 3 bases and J by 9 bases, with 15 bases between. CDR1 SGHTA and CDR2 FQGNSA come from the germline V gene. CDR3 length equals 14 residues. Written as DNA, the CDR3 is TGTGCCAGCAGCTTCCAAGGGGCCCGGGGCATTCAGTACTTC. Protein sequence: CASSFQGARGIQYF.

This sequence joins TRBV27 and TRBJ2-7, with 8 bases that match TRBD1. Trimming at V came to 3 bases and at J to 6 bases, leaving 7 bases not matched to a gene. Germline V gene sequence: CDR1 MNHEY, CDR2 SMNVEV (reference sequence). The CDR3 totals 14 residues. The CDR3 loop reads CASSFLGQALEQYF. The CDR3, as DNA: TGTGCCAGCAGTTTCTTGGGACAGGCTCTCGAGCAGTACTTC.

The V call is TRBV24-1, the J call TRBJ2-2; D might be TRBD1 (5 bases). In germline, CDR1 is KGHDR, CDR2 SFDVKD. This CDR3 has 14 residues. Trimming pared 9 bases from V and 3 bases from J, leaving 13 bases between. CDR3 sequence (DNA): TGTGCCACCCGTGGGTCCAGGGACACCGGGGAGCTGTTTTTT. This gives the protein CATRGSRDTGELFF.

The chain links TRBV3-1 (or the pseudogene TRBV3-2) to TRBJ1-5; TRBD1 matches 9 bases. The CDR3 extends over 17 amino acids. Germline V CDR1 and CDR2: LGHDT, YNNKEL (reference sequence). V lost 4 bases to trimming and J lost 0 bases; unmatched junction nucleotides: 7. The CDR3 DNA sequence: TGTGCCAGCAGCCCCTCTCCGGGACAGGGTAGCAATCAGCCCCAGCATTTT. This encodes CASSPSPGQGSNQPQHF.

J is TRBJ2-5 and V is TRBV3-1 (or the pseudogene TRBV3-2), with a tentative D call TRBD2 (6 bases). Between the trimmed V and J ends, which lost 4 bases and 5 bases, there was a span of 17 bases. Germline V lookup: CDR1 LGHDT, CDR2 YNNKEL (reference sequence). CDR3 length: 15 residues. In DNA form, the CDR3 reads TGTGCCAGCAGCCGGGCAGCGGGCCCGTGGGAGACCCAGTACTTC. Translation: CASSRAAGPWETQYF.

A few counts support this clone. The V gene is TRBV10-3, the J gene TRBJ1-6; D unclear. The CDR3 spans 13 residues. Germline V lookup: CDR1 ENHRY, CDR2 SYGVKD. The germline V and J ends were trimmed by 11 bases and 0 bases, with 8 bases remaining between them. Written as DNA, the CDR3 is TGTGCCGCCTCGAGCTCCTATAATTCACCCCTCCACTTT. Its translation: CAASSSYNSPLHF.

The rearrangement links TRBV14 to TRBJ2-3, with TRBD2 identical over 12 bases. The CDR3 loop spans 18 amino acids. Losses at the gene ends were 6 bases for V and 3 bases for J; bases not matched to a gene: 13. Germline V CDR1 and CDR2: SGHDN, FVKESK. CDR3 residues: CASSPLAGGLLTTDTQYF. The CDR3 DNA is TGTGCCAGCAGTCCCCTAGCGGGGGGGCTGCTTACAACAGATACGCAGTATTTT.